Listed here are 8 T cell receptor beta chains from one sample, sequenced in a study of early T cells in non-severe SARS-CoV-2 infection. TCRdb re-called the 5' RACE reads through MiXCR, storing one row per CDR3 protein. Found here are 43,000 or so distinct CDR3 sequences, approximately 4% of them singletons; the top ten hold less than 4%. Source material: whole blood. Receptor source: an adult who was a healthcare worker with PCR-confirmed SARS-CoV-2 infection or an uninfected control (not recorded which).

This clonotype was counted ten times or more. The chain couples TRBV7-6 to TRBJ2-1, with 10 bases fitting TRBD2. V lost 1 base to trimming and J lost 1 base; unmatched junction nucleotides: 7. Germline CDR1 is SGHVS and CDR2 is FNYEAQ. This CDR3 is built from 18 residues. CDR3 in amino acids: CASSLEGSGRWSYNEQFF. CDR3 nucleotide sequence: TGTGCCAGCAGCTTAGAGGGTAGCGGGAGGTGGTCCTACAATGAGCAGTTCTTC.

This clonotype was seen at least ten times. The chain couples TRBV12-3 or TRBV12-4 to TRBJ2-2; D is perhaps TRBD1 (6 bases). The CDR3 is 19 amino acids. Trimming took 5 bases from V and 1 from J, leaving 23 bases between them. As DNA, the CDR3 is TGTGCCAGCAGTCCCGGAGTATTCAGGGGCCCCGAGAACACCGGGGAGCTGTTTTTT. This encodes CASSPGVFRGPENTGELFF.

This chain links TRBV7-9 with TRBJ2-2; TRBD1 might be the D (6 bases). This CDR3 has 15 amino acids. The V end lost 9 bases, the J end lost 0 bases, and 14 bases lay between the germline ends. The germline V gene has CDR1 SEHNR and CDR2 FQNEAQ (reference sequence). The CDR3 DNA sequence: TGTGCCAGTACCGTTGACAGGCCGAACACCGGGGAGCTGTTTTTT. Protein sequence: CASTVDRPNTGELFF.

This clonotype appeared many times. This rearrangement joins TRBV7-9 to TRBJ2-7; 8 bases are a match to TRBD2. Germline CDR1 reads SEHNR; CDR2 reads FQNEAQ (reference sequence). Unmatched junction bases numbered 6, after V lost 3 bases and J lost 2 bases. The CDR3 consists of 15 residues. The CDR3 spells CASSLGGGFPYEQYF. CDR3 bases: TGTGCCAGCAGCTTGGGCGGGGGGTTTCCCTACGAGCAGTACTTC. The complete variable domain, with remaining parts taken from reference TRBV7-9 and TRBJ2-7, reads DTGVSQNPRHKITKRGQNVTFRCDPISEHNRLYWYRQTLGQGPEFLTYFQNEAQLEKSRLLSDRFSAERPKGSFSTLEIQRTEQGDSAMYLCASSLGGGFPYEQYFGPGTRLTVT.

This clonotype has ten or more counts. This chain connects TRBV25-1 to TRBJ2-7; 8 bases fit TRBD1. Germline trimming cut 8 bases from V and 5 bases from J; bases unmatched to any gene: 8. Germline V lookup: CDR1 MGHDK, CDR2 SYGVNS. This CDR3 spans 13 amino acids. The CDR3 nucleotides read TGTGCCAGCGACGACAGGGGTGGCCACGAGCAGTACTTC. This translates into CASDDRGGHEQYF.

This clonotype occurred many times. The rearrangement links TRBV20-1 to TRBJ1-4, with 7 nucleotides matching TRBD1. V lost 2 bases and J lost 7; bases outside the gene matches: 10. From germline, CDR1 is DFQATT and CDR2 SNEGSKA (reference sequence). The length of the CDR3 is 15 residues. The CDR3 nucleotides read TGCAGTGCTAGACAAGGGACAGATGTTGGTGAAAAACTGTTTTTT. Protein: CSARQGTDVGEKLFF.

The sample holds many counts of this clonotype. The chain combines TRBV18 with TRBJ1-1; a possible D gene is TRBD1 (5 bases). V shed 2 bases and J shed 0 bases, with 10 bases lying between them. This CDR3 contains 15 residues. Germline values: CDR1 KGHSH, CDR2 LQKENI. The CDR3 region has the DNA TGTGCCAGCTCACCATGGGGGACGGTGAACACTGAAGCTTTCTTT. It translates to CASSPWGTVNTEAFF.

The rearrangement uses TRBV7-8 and TRBJ1-3, with D uncertain. The V end was cut by 1 base, the J end by 4 bases, with 11 bases between. Germline values: CDR1 SGHVS, CDR2 FQNEAQ. The CDR3 is made up of 15 amino acids. In DNA form, the CDR3 reads TGTGCCAGCAGCTTAGGACCCGCCCGGGGAAACACCATATATTTT. Residues: CASSLGPARGNTIYF.